The TCR beta chain under discussion was sequenced for a study of shared clonotypes between healthy human individuals. Per the germline V gene, CDR1 is LNHDA and CDR2 is SQIVND (reference sequence). V lost 10 bases, J lost 1 base, and 14 bases lay in between. This CDR3 contains 14 residues. This clone is a singleton in its sample. Assay: immunoSEQ multiplex PCR; the TCRdb copy retains only in-frame clones and omits some. The table has about 2.1 million clones, 90% to 95% seen once. Terminally differentiated effector memory CD45RA+ cells were excluded by CCR7 positive selection of CD45RO-negative cells.

Sequenced input: naive CD8+ T cells from PBMCs. This sequence originates from a man aged 18 to 30 in good health. Some clones in this sample may be carry-over from other donors' samples. The rearrangement uses TRBV19 and TRBJ1-5; a possible D gene is TRBD1 (5 bases). The CDR3 bases are TGTGCCACCTGGGTGGGGGTAAGCAATCAGCCCCAGCATTTT. This sequence encodes CATWVGVSNQPQHF.